The clone carrying this T cell receptor (beta chain) was recorded at least ten times. Its antigen is not known. This sample is drawn from a study of T-cell reconstitution after alpha-beta-depleted transplantation in children. Overall study results and limits: By about two months after transplant, alpha-beta T cells reportedly arose from several hundred graft clones that had expanded.

Preparation of the TCRbeta library involved a method that used unique molecular identifiers. TCRdb reprocessed the PCR reads with MiXCR, giving one entry per CDR3 protein. This sample has 350,000 to 500,000 distinct CDR3 sequences, with 43% found just once. The origin of this receptor is a girl aged 2 to 10 with aplastic anemia, due to receive a stem cell transplant. The material sequenced was PBMCs, taken before TCRalphabeta/CD19-depleted stem cell transplant.

The CDR3 loop reads CASSPAVLQETQYF. In DNA form, the CDR3 reads TGTGCCAGCAGTCCGGCCGTACTCCAAGAGACCCAGTACTTC. The chain uses TRBV27 and TRBJ2-5; the D is unclear. From germline, CDR1 is MNHEY and CDR2 SMNVEV (reference sequence). The V gene lost 5 bases and the J gene lost 1 base, with 11 bases spanning the gap. This CDR3 is built from 14 residues.